This TCR beta chain was observed in a study of blood T cell repertoires in COVID-19. In the study overall: Both acute and convalescent COVID-19 samples were obtained from the United States, Italy and Spain.

This table comes from immunoSEQ multiplex PCR, and its TCRdb copy is limited to in-frame clones, with some not included. The sample includes over 200,000 clones, around 90% of them seen just once. Clinical history reported by participants formed the basis on which cohorts were assigned. Germline V gene sequence: CDR1 MNHEY, CDR2 SVGAGI. The CDR3 totals 13 residues. V lost 7 bases to trimming and J lost 7 bases, with 11 bases between them. The sequencing sample was made of PBMCs or T cells enriched from blood (not recorded which). This clonotype originated in a man aged 25 to 45 who had been exposed to COVID-19. The chain carries TRBV6-5 and TRBJ1-6, with D perhaps matching TRBD1 (6 bases). For the CDR3, the DNA is TGTGCCAGCACAAATACAGGGAATTCACCCCTCCACTTT. Its protein product is CASTNTGNSPLHF.